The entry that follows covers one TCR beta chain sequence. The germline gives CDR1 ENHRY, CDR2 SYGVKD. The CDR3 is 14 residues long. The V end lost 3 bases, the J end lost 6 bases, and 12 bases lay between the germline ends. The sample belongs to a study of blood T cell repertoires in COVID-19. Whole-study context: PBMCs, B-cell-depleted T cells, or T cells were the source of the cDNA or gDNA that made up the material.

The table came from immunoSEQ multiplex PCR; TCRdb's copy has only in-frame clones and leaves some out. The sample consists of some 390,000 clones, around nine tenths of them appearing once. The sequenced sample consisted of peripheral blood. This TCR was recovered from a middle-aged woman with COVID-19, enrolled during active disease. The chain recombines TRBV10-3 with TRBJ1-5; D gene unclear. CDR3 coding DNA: TGTGCCATCAGTGAATCGGGGATTGGTCAGCCCCAGCATTTT. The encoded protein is CAISESGIGQPQHF.